This TCR beta chain is drawn from a study of radiation and T cells in renal cell carcinoma. Whole-study findings and limits: Irradiated tumors held more dominant CDR3 motifs than control tumors. From baseline, blood top tumor clonotypes peaked at 2 weeks post-radiation.

The length of the CDR3 is 15 residues. With 1 base removed from V and 7 bases from J, the gap between germline ends came to 16 bases. Germline CDR1 MNHNS, CDR2 SASEGT. TCRdb's table, derived via immunoSEQ multiplex PCR, lists solely in-frame clones and lacks some. The sample contains approximately 17,000 clones, roughly 45% of which appear only once. Treatment: 15 Gy SBRT to primary tumor, nephrectomy 4 weeks later. The patient's renal cell carcinoma had clear cell pathology. The sample holds a few counts of this clone. Its antigen is not known. The TCR originated in a woman aged 60 to 75 with renal cell carcinoma. The V gene is TRBV6-1, the J gene TRBJ2-5; D unclear. This specimen consisted of tumor tissue, obtained from a patient whose treatment included radiotherapy and nephrectomy. CDR3 nucleotides: TGTGCCAGCAGTGAAGTGAACAGTGAGTGGTTGACCCAGTACTTC. Translated: CASSEVNSEWLTQYF.